The sequence of this T cell receptor (beta chain) was determined in a study of cytomegalovirus exposure and HLA in healthy donors. Study-level information: Tens of millions of unique TCRs, all from HLA-typed donors, were included in an early release of the data.

Amplification used 60 Vbeta primers and 13 Jbeta primers. This table comes from immunoSEQ multiplex PCR, and its TCRdb copy is limited to in-frame clones, with some not included. The sample includes 65,000 to 85,000 clones, less than 80% seen only once; the top ten take 8% to 9.5%. V lost 5 bases, J lost 1 base, and 4 bases stayed unmatched. The CDR3 covers 13 residues. Germline V gene lookup returns CDR1 SQVTM and CDR2 ANQGSEA. The specimen sequenced was PBMCs. The sequence derives from a woman aged 40 to 50 in good health and CMV-seropositive. The V gene is TRBV29-1, the J gene TRBJ1-1, with 7 positions matching TRBD1. CDR3 nucleotide sequence: TGCAGCGTTAGCTGGACAGGGAACACTGAAGCTTTCTTT. Its translation is CSVSWTGNTEAFF.